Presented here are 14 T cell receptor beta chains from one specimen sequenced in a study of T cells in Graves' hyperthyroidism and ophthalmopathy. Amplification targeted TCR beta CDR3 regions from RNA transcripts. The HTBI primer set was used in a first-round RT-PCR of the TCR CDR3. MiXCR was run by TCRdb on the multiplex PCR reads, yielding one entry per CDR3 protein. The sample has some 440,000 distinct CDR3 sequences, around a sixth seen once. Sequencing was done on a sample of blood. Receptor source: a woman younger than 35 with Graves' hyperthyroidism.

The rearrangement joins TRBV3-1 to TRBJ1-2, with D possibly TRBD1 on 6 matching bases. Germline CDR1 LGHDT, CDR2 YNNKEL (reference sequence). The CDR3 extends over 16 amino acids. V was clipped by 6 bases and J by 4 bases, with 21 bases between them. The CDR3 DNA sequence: TGTGCCAGCAGAGGTGTTGATCGGGGGCGCGGCTATGGCTACACCTTC. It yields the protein CASRGVDRGRGYGYTF.

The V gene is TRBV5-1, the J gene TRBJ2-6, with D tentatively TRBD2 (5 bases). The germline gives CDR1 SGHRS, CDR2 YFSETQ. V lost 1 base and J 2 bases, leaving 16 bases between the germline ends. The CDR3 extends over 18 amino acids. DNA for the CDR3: TGCGCCAGCAGCTTGAATTCCGGAGAGGGAACTGGGGCCAACGTCCTGACTTTC. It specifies CASSLNSGEGTGANVLTF.

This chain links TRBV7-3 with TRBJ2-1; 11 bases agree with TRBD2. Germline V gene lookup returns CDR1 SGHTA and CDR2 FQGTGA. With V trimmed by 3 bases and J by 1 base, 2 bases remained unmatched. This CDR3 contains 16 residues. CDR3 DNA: TGTGCCAGCAGCTTCTCTAGCGGGAGGTCCTACAATGAGCAGTTCTTC. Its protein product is CASSFSSGRSYNEQFF.

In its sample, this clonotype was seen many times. The CDR3 nucleotides are TGTGCCAGCAGTCCACCGCCAGGGGAAGGCTTGTACGAGCAGTACTTC. It yields the protein CASSPPPGEGLYEQYF. This sequence joins TRBV28 and TRBJ2-7, with D perhaps TRBD1 (6 bases). Per germline, CDR1 MDHEN and CDR2 SYDVKM. The V end lost 5 bases, the J end lost 4 bases, and 21 bases lay between the germline ends. CDR3 length equals 16 residues.

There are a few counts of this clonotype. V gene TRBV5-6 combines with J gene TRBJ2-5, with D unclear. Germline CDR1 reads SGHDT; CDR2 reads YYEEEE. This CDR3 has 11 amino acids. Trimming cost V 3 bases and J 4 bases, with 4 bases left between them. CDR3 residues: CASSSVETQYF. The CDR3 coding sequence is TGTGCCAGCAGCTCAGTAGAGACCCAGTACTTC.

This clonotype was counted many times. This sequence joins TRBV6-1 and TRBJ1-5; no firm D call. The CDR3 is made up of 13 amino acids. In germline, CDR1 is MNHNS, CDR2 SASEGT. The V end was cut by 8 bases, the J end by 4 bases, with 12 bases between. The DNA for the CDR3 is TGTGCCAGCGCGGAGCACCGGAATCAGCCCCAGCATTTT. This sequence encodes CASAEHRNQPQHF.

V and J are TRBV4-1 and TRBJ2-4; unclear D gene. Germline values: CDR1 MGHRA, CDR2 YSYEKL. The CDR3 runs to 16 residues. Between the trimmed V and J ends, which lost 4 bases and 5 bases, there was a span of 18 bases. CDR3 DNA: TGCGCCAGCAGCCTGAGGACGAGCCCTGCGGAAAACATTCAGTACTTC. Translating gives CASSLRTSPAENIQYF.

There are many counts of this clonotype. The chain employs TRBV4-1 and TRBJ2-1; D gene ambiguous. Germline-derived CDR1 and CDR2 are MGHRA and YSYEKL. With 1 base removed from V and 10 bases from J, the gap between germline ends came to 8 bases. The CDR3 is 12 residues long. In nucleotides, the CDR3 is TGCGCCAGCAGCCAAGTCCAAGGAGAGCAGTTCTTC. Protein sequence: CASSQVQGEQFF.

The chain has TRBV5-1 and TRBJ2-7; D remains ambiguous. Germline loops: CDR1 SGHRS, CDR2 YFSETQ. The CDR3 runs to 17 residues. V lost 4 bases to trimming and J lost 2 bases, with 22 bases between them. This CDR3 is CASSLGGGNLIPYEQYF. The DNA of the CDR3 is TGCGCCAGCAGCCTGGGCGGCGGAAACTTGATACCCTACGAGCAGTACTTC. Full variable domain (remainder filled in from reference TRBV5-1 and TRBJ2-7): KAGVTQTPRYLIKTRGQQVTLSCSPISGHRSVSWYQQTPGQGLQFLFEYFSETQRNKGNFPGRFSGRQFSNSRSEMNVSTLELGDSALYLCASSLGGGNLIPYEQYFGPGTRLTVT.

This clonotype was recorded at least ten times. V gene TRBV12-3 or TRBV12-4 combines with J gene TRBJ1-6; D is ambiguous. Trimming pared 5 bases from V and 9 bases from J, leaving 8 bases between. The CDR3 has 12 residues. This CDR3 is CASSLNRSPLHF. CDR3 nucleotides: TGTGCCAGCAGTCTCAACCGTTCACCCCTCCACTTT.

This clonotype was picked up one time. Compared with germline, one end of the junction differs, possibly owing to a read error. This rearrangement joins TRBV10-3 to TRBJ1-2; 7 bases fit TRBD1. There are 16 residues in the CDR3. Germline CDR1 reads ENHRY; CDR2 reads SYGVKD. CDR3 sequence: CVIRGQFLTSTNGYTF. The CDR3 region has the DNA TGTGTCATCAGGGGACAGTTTCTCACATCAACTAATGGCTACACCTTC.

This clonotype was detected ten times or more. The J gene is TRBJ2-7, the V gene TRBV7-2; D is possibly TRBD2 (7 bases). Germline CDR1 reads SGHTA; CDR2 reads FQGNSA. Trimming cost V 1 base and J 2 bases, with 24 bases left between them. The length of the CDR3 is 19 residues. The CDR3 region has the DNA TGTGCCAGCAGCTTAGGCGGGGGCCTTCACGTCTTTAATACCTACGAGCAGTACTTC. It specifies CASSLGGGLHVFNTYEQYF.

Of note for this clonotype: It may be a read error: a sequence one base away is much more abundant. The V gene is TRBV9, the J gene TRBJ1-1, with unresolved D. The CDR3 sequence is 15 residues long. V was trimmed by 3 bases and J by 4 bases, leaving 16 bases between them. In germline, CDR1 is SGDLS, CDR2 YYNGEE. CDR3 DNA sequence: TGTGCCAGCAGCGCAGTGCCCACGGGAAGCACTGAAGCTTTCTTT. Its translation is CASSAVPTGSTEAFF.

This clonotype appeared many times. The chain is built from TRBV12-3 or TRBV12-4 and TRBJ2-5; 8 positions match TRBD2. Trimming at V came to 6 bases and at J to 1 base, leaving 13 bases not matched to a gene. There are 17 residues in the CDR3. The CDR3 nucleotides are TGTGCCAGCAGCCTCCAGGTGCGGGGGGCCTTCCAAGAGACCCAGTACTTC. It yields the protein CASSLQVRGAFQETQYF.